The rows below give T cell receptor beta chains drawn from one sample of a study of T cell responses to AZD1222 COVID-19 vaccine. Clones were sequenced by immunoSEQ multiplex PCR, and TCRdb holds only the in-frame ones, with some missing. Of some 140,000 clones in the sample, roughly 93% were seen once. Source: peripheral blood, taken on day 0 of AZD1222 vaccination. The receptors come from an adult in good health. Both conserved end residues are part of each CDR3. Fields, in order: CDR3 protein, CDR3 DNA, D gene, J gene, V gene, clone size. The D gene is left open where the match is weak. Expanded clones are given a class, and other clones once, few, many or no size at all.

CASSLGLTYEQYF	TGCGCCAGCAGCTTAGGGCTAACCTACGAGCAGTACTTC	.	TRBJ2-7	TRBV5-1	once
CASSLAPAATGGYTF	TGTGCCAGCAGCTTAGCCCCGGCAGCGACAGGTGGCTACACCTTC	.	TRBJ1-2	TRBV7-9	.
CASSYGFSGTLYGYTF	TGTGCCAGCAGTTACGGGTTTTCAGGGACCCTCTATGGCTACACCTTC	.	TRBJ1-2	TRBV6-5	.
CASSQQQTNYGYTF	TGCGCCAGCAGCCAGCAACAGACTAACTATGGCTACACCTTC	.	TRBJ1-2	TRBV4-1	.
CAISPGDSPLHF	TGTGCCATCAGCCCAGGGGACTCACCCCTCCACTTT	.	TRBJ1-6	TRBV10-3	.
CASSLGGTDTQYF	TGTGCCAGCAGCTTAGGTGGCACAGATACGCAGTATTTT	.	TRBJ2-3	TRBV7-2	.
CASSPGTDLYEQYF	TGTGCCAGCAGCCCCGGGACGGACCTCTACGAGCAGTACTTC	.	TRBJ2-7	TRBV7-9	.
CASSLRGTEAFF	TGTGCCAGCAGTTTACGAGGCACTGAAGCTTTCTTT	.	TRBJ1-1	TRBV12-3/TRBV12-4	.
CASSDQGANTGELFF	TGTGCCAGCAGTGACCAGGGAGCGAACACCGGGGAGCTGTTTTTT	.	TRBJ2-2	TRBV2	.
CAISARDRGNSPLHF	TGTGCCATCAGCGCCCGGGACAGGGGGAATTCACCCCTCCACTTT	TRBD1	TRBJ1-6	TRBV10-3	once
CASSPQGEIYEQYF	TGCGCCAGCAGCCCCCAGGGAGAAATCTACGAGCAGTACTTC	.	TRBJ2-7	TRBV5-1	.
CASSSDRPRGTEAFF	TGTGCCAGCAGTTCGGACAGACCTCGGGGCACTGAAGCTTTCTTT	.	TRBJ1-1	TRBV7-9	.
CASSSGTGPGNTIYF	TGTGCCAGCAGTTCCGGGACAGGTCCTGGAAACACCATATATTTT	TRBD1	TRBJ1-3	TRBV27	.
CASSLSGANEQFF	TGTGCCAGCAGTCTTAGTGGGGCCAATGAGCAGTTCTTC	.	TRBJ2-1	TRBV6-5	.
CASSRGGLQETQYF	TGTGCCAGCAGCCGGGGCGGACTTCAAGAGACCCAGTACTTC	.	TRBJ2-5	TRBV7-6	.
CASSLGTSGGYNEQFF	TGTGCCAGCAGCTTAGGGACTAGCGGCGGGTACAATGAGCAGTTCTTC	TRBD2	TRBJ2-1	TRBV7-7	.
CASSEGTVYEQYF	TGTGCCAGCAGTGAGGGCACGGTCTACGAGCAGTACTTC	.	TRBJ2-7	TRBV25-1	.
CASSLEWFPDTEAFF	TGTGCCAGCAGTTTAGAATGGTTCCCCGACACTGAAGCTTTCTTT	.	TRBJ1-1	TRBV27	.
CASSPQLTNTEAFF	TGTGCCAGCTCACCACAGTTAACGAACACTGAAGCTTTCTTT	.	TRBJ1-1	TRBV18	.
CASSLRSPTGGENSPLHF	TGTGCCAGCAGCTTAAGGTCCCCGACAGGGGGTGAGAATTCACCCCTCCACTTT	TRBD1	TRBJ1-6	TRBV11-2	.
CASSYSPGANTGELFF	TGTGCCAGCAGTTACTCGCCGGGGGCGAACACCGGGGAGCTGTTTTTT	.	TRBJ2-2	TRBV6-5	.
CAAPGKGNTIYF	TGTGCCGCCCCCGGGAAGGGAAACACCATATATTTT	.	TRBJ1-3	TRBV6-5	.
CASSPGTEGNYGYTF	TGTGCCAGCTCACCGGGGACAGAAGGGAACTATGGCTACACCTTC	TRBD1	TRBJ1-2	TRBV18	.
CASSIRDSNYNSPLHF	TGTGCCAGTAGTATTCGGGACAGTAACTATAATTCACCCCTCCACTTT	TRBD1	TRBJ1-6	TRBV19	once
CASSDALRGITYEQYF	TGTGCCAGCAGCGACGCCCTCCGGGGGATCACCTACGAGCAGTACTTC	.	TRBJ2-7	TRBV6-2/TRBV6-3	.
CASSFTGTNYGYTF	TGTGCCAGCAGTTTTACAGGGACTAACTATGGCTACACCTTC	.	TRBJ1-2	TRBV5-6	.
CASSLVPRDGRPTNYGYTF	TGTGCCAGCAGCTTAGTTCCTCGGGACGGACGGCCCACTAACTATGGCTACACCTTC	.	TRBJ1-2	TRBV11-3	.
CASSPVGLEGETQYF	TGTGCCAGCTCACCTGTTGGACTAGAAGGAGAGACCCAGTACTTC	TRBD2	TRBJ2-5	TRBV18	.
CASSEALGTSNQPQHF	TGTGCCAGCAGTGAAGCGCTTGGTACGAGCAATCAGCCCCAGCATTTT	.	TRBJ1-5	TRBV6-1	few
CASSLVPGSYEQYF	TGCGCCAGCAGCTTGGTCCCGGGTTCCTACGAGCAGTACTTC	.	TRBJ2-7	TRBV5-1	.
CASSLGLAGRLETQYF	TGTGCCAGCAGCTTAGGACTGGCAGGGCGATTGGAGACCCAGTACTTC	.	TRBJ2-5	TRBV11-3	once
CASSGVQNQPQHF	TGTGCCAGCAGTGGGGTCCAAAATCAGCCCCAGCATTTT	.	TRBJ1-5	TRBV2	.
CATRDGSTDTQYF	TGTGCCACCAGGGACGGTAGCACAGATACGCAGTATTTT	.	TRBJ2-3	TRBV24-1	.
CASGTGSYEQYF	TGTGCCAGCGGGACAGGGTCCTACGAGCAGTACTTC	TRBD1	TRBJ2-7	TRBV12-3/TRBV12-4	.
CATSTSPGTSQYF	TGTGCCACCAGCACGAGTCCCGGGACTTCTCAGTATTTT	.	TRBJ2-3	TRBV15	.
CASSLASGDYGYTF	TGTGCCAGCAGCTTAGCATCAGGGGATTATGGCTACACCTTC	.	TRBJ1-2	TRBV7-9	.
CASSKCLPGTYGYTF	TGTGCCAGCAGCAAATGCCTTCCAGGGACTTATGGCTACACCTTC	.	TRBJ1-2	TRBV21-1	few
CASSYSWGEAFF	TGTGCCAGCAGTTACTCCTGGGGGGAAGCTTTCTTT	.	TRBJ1-1	TRBV6-5	.
CASSLGHRENSPLHF	TGCGCCAGCAGCTTGGGTCACAGGGAAAATTCACCCCTCCACTTT	.	TRBJ1-6	TRBV5-1	.
CASSRPPGTRNEQFF	TGTGCCAGCAGTCGCCCCCCGGGTACTAGGAATGAGCAGTTCTTC	.	TRBJ2-1	TRBV6-5	once
CASSWDSYYGYTF	TGCGCCAGCAGCTGGGACAGCTACTATGGCTACACCTTC	TRBD1	TRBJ1-2	TRBV5-1	.
CASTLGNTEAFF	TGTGCCAGTACGTTAGGGAACACTGAAGCTTTCTTT	.	TRBJ1-1	TRBV19	.
CASSLAGFGTSNYGYTF	TGTGCCAGCAGCTTGGCTGGTTTCGGGACATCGAACTATGGCTACACCTTC	.	TRBJ1-2	TRBV5-8	.
CASSDSGATNEKLFF	TGTGCCAGCAGTGACTCAGGTGCAACTAATGAAAAACTGTTTTTT	.	TRBJ1-4	TRBV2	.
CASSSGGLTEAFF	TGTGCCAGTAGCTCAGGGGGTCTCACTGAAGCTTTCTTT	TRBD1	TRBJ1-1	TRBV19	.
CASSYGGQPYGYTF	TGTGCCAGCAGTTACGGGGGACAGCCTTATGGCTACACCTTC	TRBD1	TRBJ1-2	TRBV6-5	.
CASSGTQYGYTF	TGTGCCAGCAGTGGGACACAATATGGCTACACCTTC	.	TRBJ1-2	TRBV2	.
CASSFRGGVDTQYF	TGTGCCAGCAGCTTCCGGGGGGGAGTAGATACGCAGTATTTT	TRBD2	TRBJ2-3	TRBV11-2	.
CASSLLTVNYGYTF	TGCGCCAGCTCCCTTTTGACGGTTAACTATGGCTACACCTTC	.	TRBJ1-2	TRBV5-1	.
CASSQSDPTEAFF	TGTGCCAGCAGTCAATCTGACCCCACTGAAGCTTTCTTT	.	TRBJ1-1	TRBV6-2/TRBV6-3	once